This T cell receptor (beta chain) comes out of a study of brain T cells in children with intractable seizures. Assay: immunoSEQ multiplex PCR; the TCRdb copy retains only in-frame clones and omits some. This table has about 340,000 clones, nearly 95% appearing once. Time point given: blood from clinic visit 5 months post-surgery; TSC patient then seizure free. Concerning this clone: Other nucleotide sequences from this sample produce the same CDR3.

Sample: peripheral blood, taken about 5 months after surgery. The receptor was derived from a boy under two years old with tuberous sclerosis and intractable seizures.

The CDR3 loop reads CASRLAGPSYEQYF. The CDR3 DNA reads TGTGCCAGCAGACTAGCGGGGCCATCCTACGAGCAGTACTTC. This chain links TRBV27 with TRBJ2-7, with 10 bases matching TRBD2. CDR1 and CDR2 (germline): MNHEY, SMNVEV (reference sequence). The CDR3 runs to 14 residues. V lost 6 bases, J lost 1 base, and 3 bases stayed unmatched.